The clone carrying this TCR beta chain has a single count. Germline V gene data show CDR1 as LNHNV and CDR2 as YYDKDF (reference sequence). CDR3 length equals 16 residues. V shed 3 bases and J 3 bases; nucleotides not matched to a gene: 6. As originally analysed: The authors estimated nucleated cell counts from reference gene primer amplification. Data came from immunoSEQ multiplex PCR; TCRdb stores just in-frame clones and leaves some out. For V, J and clone size, that table is used; D and trimming come from the DNA. The sample holds about 140,000 clones, roughly 80% seen once. This entry is derived from a study of blood T cell repertoires in COVID-19. Study in general: Sites in the United States, Italy and Spain provided acute and convalescent COVID-19 samples. Sources were T cells, B-cell-depleted T cells, or PBMCs; the material itself was cDNA or gDNA.

The specimen sequenced was peripheral blood. This TCR derives from a woman older than 75 in a cohort sampled during active or convalescent COVID-19. The chain carries TRBV15 and TRBJ1-3, with TRBD1 identical over 9 bases. The CDR3 bases are TGTGCCACCAGCAGTCAACAGGGGGCGGTTGGAAACACCATATATTTT. Translated: CATSSQQGAVGNTIYF.